The 5 T cell receptor beta chains listed next were all sequenced from one sample in a study of blood T cell repertoires in COVID-19. Repertoires were generated with immunoSEQ multiplex PCR, while TCRdb's copy carries only in-frame clones and drops some. The repertoire holds around 120,000 clones, under 80% seen once, with about 2.3% in the top ten. Sequenced input: peripheral blood. All receptors derive from a man between 65 and 80 years old with acute or convalescent COVID-19.

The chain recombines TRBV5-1 with TRBJ1-4; maybe TRBD1 (5 bases). CDR1 and CDR2 (germline): SGHRS, YFSETQ. CDR3 length: 16 amino acids. The V and J ends lost 4 bases and 7 bases respectively, with 20 bases between them. The CDR3 sequence: CASSGGNQGSGEKLFF. In DNA form, the CDR3 reads TGCGCCAGCAGCGGGGGGAACCAGGGTTCGGGTGAAAAACTGTTTTTT.

Only one count was recorded for this clone. This sequence joins TRBV4-1 and TRBJ1-6; 7 nucleotides match TRBD1. J was trimmed by 9 bases and V by 5 bases; bases with no gene match: 10. Looked up from germline, CDR1 is MGHRA and CDR2 is YSYEKL. This CDR3 has 15 residues. The CDR3 here is CASSARTGAFSPLHF. The CDR3 DNA reads TGCGCCAGCAGCGCCCGAACAGGGGCCTTTTCACCCCTCCACTTT.

This clone was seen a few times. V is TRBV2 and J is TRBJ2-7; TRBD1 agrees at 11 bases. CDR3 length: 17 residues. The ends lost 1 base at V and 6 bases at J; junction bases unmatched: 11. Germline V CDR1 and CDR2: SNHLY, FYNNEI. The CDR3 DNA reads as TGTGCCAGCAGTGAAGGGACTCTGCGGACAGGGGGCTCCGAGCAGTACTTC. Its protein is CASSEGTLRTGGSEQYF. The variable domain in full, completed from reference TRBV2 and TRBJ2-7, reads EPEVTQTPSHQVTQMGQEVILRCVPISNHLYFYWYRQILGQKVEFLVSFYNNEISEKSEIFDDQFSVERPDGSNFTLKIRSTKLEDSAMYFCASSEGTLRTGGSEQYFGPGTRLTVT.

The chain couples TRBV11-3 to TRBJ1-4; 11 bases are a match to TRBD1. Unmatched junction bases numbered 4, after V lost 6 bases and J lost 7 bases. This CDR3 is 14 amino acids long. Germline V gives CDR1 SGHNT, CDR2 YENEEA. CDR3 bases: TGTGCCAGCAGGCGGACAGGGGGCAGTGAAAAACTGTTTTTT. It yields the protein CASRRTGGSEKLFF.

The V call is TRBV18, the J call TRBJ1-2; 9 positions match TRBD1. The CDR3 contains 15 residues. Germline values: CDR1 KGHSH, CDR2 LQKENI. The V gene end was trimmed by 3 bases and the J gene end by 7 bases; junction bases not matched to a gene: 9. The CDR3 sequence: CASSPSRDRASGYTF. The CDR3 nucleotides read TGTGCCAGCTCACCGTCTCGGGACAGGGCCTCTGGCTACACCTTC.